This record looks at one T cell receptor (beta chain) sequence and its context. The antigen is unknown. BIOMED2 TRB-A/B primer pools were used in multiplex TRB PCR. One entry per CDR3 protein results from TCRdb running MiXCR on the multiplex PCR reads. The repertoire holds several thousand distinct CDR3 sequences, with around 32% as singletons. From blood, about 240-500 ng of genomic DNA served as TRB template. These data originate in a study of T and B cells in COVID-19 patients. Study information: Peripheral blood came from COVID-19 patients with active infection or after recovery.

CDR1 is MNHEY, CDR2 SVGAGI, per germline. Trimming took 0 bases from V and 5 from J, leaving 7 bases between them. The CDR3 is 13 residues long. Study outcomes and limitations: Sorted SARS-CoV-2-responsive or tetramer+ T cells and CD4+, regulatory and CD8+ subsets were not yet sequenced.

Sequenced sample: blood. The chain is built from TRBV6-5 and TRBJ1-1, with D hard to call. This receptor was taken from a human donor who had recovered from COVID-19. CDR3 protein: CASSYSGFTEAFF. The CDR3 nucleotides are TGTGCCAGCAGTTACTCGGGGTTTACTGAAGCTTTCTTT.